This T cell receptor (beta chain) came from a study of identical twins. The germline V gene encodes CDR1 SEHNR and CDR2 FQNEAQ (reference sequence). The CDR3 is 16 amino acids. V lost 2 bases and J lost 2, with 15 bases in between. A universal primer site arose from template switching, and cDNA bore unique molecular identifiers. In TCRdb, the 5' RACE reads were re-called with MiXCR into one record per CDR3 protein. There are about 530,000 distinct CDR3 sequences in the sample; about 22% occur only once, and approximately 0.5% lies in the top ten. The same specimen was also included in a second study, on yellow fever vaccine responses in identical twins.

The TCR comes from a young woman in good health. The rearrangement joins TRBV7-9 to TRBJ1-1; D is possibly TRBD1 (6 bases). What was sequenced was CD4+ T cells sorted from blood. The DNA of the CDR3 is TGTGCCAGCAGCTTAAAGGGACAAGTCGCCAACACTGAAGCTTTCTTT. Encoded protein: CASSLKGQVANTEAFF.